There are many counts of the clone carrying this T cell receptor (beta chain). Via MiXCR, TCRdb re-called the RT-PCR reads, giving one row per CDR3 protein. Among more than 600,000 distinct CDR3 sequences listed, approximately 15% were seen once. This CDR3 is built from 14 residues. V lost 5 bases, J lost 3 bases, and 5 bases stayed unmatched. This sequence was found in a female donor in good health, serving as a healthy control. The V call is TRBV12-3 or TRBV12-4, the J call TRBJ2-7; TRBD2 aligns across 9 bases. Sequencing was done on a sample of memory CD4+ T cells from blood. The CDR3 protein is CASSRSGSGYEQYF. The CDR3 nucleotides are TGTGCCAGCAGTCGTAGCGGGAGCGGCTACGAGCAGTACTTC.